This T cell receptor beta chain is from a study of blood T cells in healthy people across ages. The CDR3 sequence is 13 residues long. V gave up 6 bases and J gave up 3 bases, with 11 bases separating them. This clonotype was seen at least ten times. The authors ran a second PCR of about 7 to 11 cycles using a sample-barcoded 5' primer and a J-beta primer mix. TCRdb re-called the 5' RACE reads with MiXCR, one entry per CDR3 protein. The top ten hold 6.5% to 8.5% of the sample, which has around 1.5 million distinct CDR3 sequences, approximately 59% seen once. V gene TRBV12-3 or TRBV12-4 combines with J gene TRBJ1-1, with D possibly matching TRBD1 (6 bases). Sequencing used blood. The source is a man between 18 and 29 years old in good health. In DNA, the CDR3 is TGTGCCAGCAGCTTATCAGGGGACACTGAAGCTTTCTTT. Translation: CASSLSGDTEAFF.